Below, 10 T cell receptor beta chains from the same sample are listed, as sequenced in a study of graft-versus-host responses after intestinal transplantation. TCRdb keeps only in-frame clones here, not all; method: immunoSEQ multiplex PCR. The profile covers 17,000 or so clones, with approximately 37% appearing a single time and around 3.5% taken by the ten largest. Irradiated, violet-dye-labeled stimulators (around 200,000) were plated alongside around 200,000 CFSE-labeled responders. Sequencing used alloreactive CD8+ T cells from a mixed lymphocyte reaction culture, obtained before intestinal transplant. Documented subset: CFSE-low proliferating T cells sorted from roughly 6-day pre-transplant mixed lymphocyte reaction (GvH or HvG direction). Receptors were obtained from a human patient who received an intestinal transplant.

The chain recombines TRBV6-7 with TRBJ1-2, with 7 bases aligning to TRBD1. TRBV6-7 is labeled an ORF, and its function is uncertain. The CDR3 is 14 residues long. V dropped 4 bases and J dropped 8; count of bases not matched to a gene: 10. CDR3 amino acids: CASSSLDRARGYTF. The CDR3 bases are TGTGCCAGCAGTTCCTTAGACAGGGCCCGGGGCTACACCTTC.

This chain uses TRBV9 with TRBJ2-7, with 10 bases that match TRBD2. V dropped 2 bases and J dropped 2; count of bases not matched to a gene: 7. Germline V CDR1 and CDR2: SGDLS, YYNGEE. The CDR3 contains 16 residues. This chain's CDR3 is CASSVLAGVKPYEQYF. CDR3 bases: TGTGCCAGCAGCGTTCTAGCGGGAGTCAAACCCTACGAGCAGTACTTC.

The chain recombines TRBV30 with TRBJ2-7; D is possibly TRBD2 (6 bases). V was pared by 4 bases and J by 0 bases, with 13 bases between. Germline V gives CDR1 GTSNPN, CDR2 SVGIG (reference sequence). CDR3 size: 14 residues. The CDR3, as DNA: TGTGCCTGGAATTTTGGCGGGAACTCCTACGAGCAGTACTTC. It encodes CAWNFGGNSYEQYF.

V and J are TRBV6-5 and TRBJ1-2; D unresolved. The CDR3 extends over 16 amino acids. Germline V lookup: CDR1 MNHEY, CDR2 SVGAGI. V lost 0 bases to trimming and J lost 4 bases, with 15 bases between them. The CDR3 bases are TGTGCCAGCAGTTACTCGGAGATACACGGACTCTATGGCTACACCTTC. It specifies CASSYSEIHGLYGYTF.

The gene calls are TRBV7-2 and TRBJ1-5; D is undetermined. This CDR3 spans 15 amino acids. Per germline, CDR1 SGHTA and CDR2 FQGNSA. V was trimmed by 1 base and J by 1 base, leaving 8 bases between them. The CDR3 reads CASSLVEDSNQPQHF. DNA for the CDR3: TGTGCCAGCAGCTTAGTCGAGGACAGCAATCAGCCCCAGCATTTT.

A few counts support this clone. The rearrangement uses TRBV2 and TRBJ2-1, with 8 positions matching TRBD2. The V gene end was trimmed by 8 bases and the J gene end by 3 bases; junction bases not matched to a gene: 12. CDR3 length: 16 amino acids. Germline lookup yields CDR1 SNHLY and CDR2 FYNNEI. The CDR3 nucleotides read TGTGCCAGCCGCGGGAGGCTAAGGTTCTACTACAATGAGCAGTTCTTC. Residues: CASRGRLRFYYNEQFF.

The rearrangement joins TRBV6-6 to TRBJ1-2, with D uncertain. CDR1 is MNHNY and CDR2 is SVGAGI in the germline V gene (reference sequence). The CDR3 has 15 residues. Trimming stripped 5 bases from V and 0 bases from J, with 13 bases between. The CDR3 nucleotides read TGTGCCAGCAGTCCACAGTTCCCACCTAACTATGGCTACACCTTC. This encodes CASSPQFPPNYGYTF.

By sample share, this clone is medium-sized. V and J are TRBV27 and TRBJ2-7; possibly TRBD1 or TRBD2 for D (5 bases each). Germline loops: CDR1 MNHEY, CDR2 SMNVEV (reference sequence). The CDR3 is 13 amino acids. Between the trimmed V and J ends, which lost 3 bases and 6 bases, there was a span of 12 bases. The CDR3 is CASSFSGGGEQYF. In nucleotides, the CDR3 is TGTGCCAGCAGTTTTTCGGGTGGGGGCGAGCAGTACTTC.

The genes are TRBV6-1 and TRBJ1-1; 8 bases agree with TRBD1. CDR3 length: 14 residues. The germline CDR1 and CDR2 sequences are MNHNS and SASEGT. The junction had 4 bases not matched to a gene; V was cut back by 2 bases and J by 5 bases. CDR3 bases: TGTGCCAGCAGTGAACAGGGGGCTCGGACTGAAGCTTTCTTT. Protein product: CASSEQGARTEAFF.

J is TRBJ2-7 and V is TRBV28; 8 bases match TRBD2. This CDR3 comprises 16 residues. Germline lookup yields CDR1 MDHEN and CDR2 SYDVKM. V dropped 1 base and J dropped 0; count of bases not matched to a gene: 5. This CDR3 reads CASSLYLGTSSYEQYF. Written as DNA, the CDR3 is TGTGCCAGCAGTTTATATCTCGGGACTAGCTCCTACGAGCAGTACTTC.